A single sample is the source of the 15 T cell receptor beta chains below, sequenced in a study of CD8+CD57+ T cells in acquired aplastic anemia. The study profiled TCR beta VDJ and CDR3 using genomic DNA as template. MiXCR, run by TCRdb on the reads, gives a single entry per CDR3 protein. The table lists roughly 250,000 distinct CDR3 sequences, 70% to 85% of them singletons. Patients selected for sequencing had displayed CD8+CD57+ cell expansion by flow cytometry. The sequencing sample was made of sorted CD4+, CD8+, or CD8+CD57+ T cells (not recorded which) from PBMCs. The receptor set was obtained from a human donor with aplastic anemia.

The chain is built from TRBV11-1 and TRBJ1-5; D uncertain. The CDR3 contains 15 residues. V lost 1 base to trimming and J lost 6 bases, with 13 bases between them. The germline V gene has CDR1 SGHAT and CDR2 FQDESV (reference sequence). CDR3 sequence reads: CASSLVRGMGQPQHF. CDR3 sequence (DNA): TGTGCCAGCAGCTTAGTTCGGGGTATGGGTCAGCCCCAGCATTTT.

V is TRBV7-2 and J is TRBJ2-3; weak D call: TRBD2 (6 bases). V shed 3 bases and J shed 11 bases, with 21 bases lying between them. The CDR3 is 15 residues long. Looked up from germline, CDR1 is SGHTA and CDR2 is FQGNSA. This chain's CDR3 is CASSLTAGAKYGQYF. CDR3 DNA sequence: TGTGCCAGCAGCTTGACAGCGGGCGCCAAATATGGGCAGTATTTT.

This clonotype has a single count. Because it lacks the conserved phenylalanine or tryptophan at the end, this CDR3 is likely a read error. The DNA is left out, because the CDR3 cannot be placed on it with certainty; the CDR3 is given as TCRdb lists it. V is TRBV7-3 and J is TRBJ2-3; the D call of TRBD1 is as the table states it, not checked on the DNA. CDR1 and CDR2 from the germline V gene are SGHTA and FQGTGA. Ends included, the CDR3 has 13 residues. The CDR3 sequence is CASSPGGTWGEYQ.

About this clonotype itself: One end of the junction varies from germline; a read error may be responsible. The chain uses TRBV7-8 and TRBJ2-4; possibly TRBD2 for D (6 bases). Per the germline V gene, CDR1 is SGHVS and CDR2 is FQNEAQ. CDR3 length: 12 amino acids. The CDR3 reads CASSLAGGLHNF. The CDR3 nucleotides read TGTGCCAGCAGCTTAGCGGGGGGTCTCCATAACTTC.

With respect to this clonotype: Relative to the germline gene, one junction end is altered; a read error may explain this. This chain connects TRBV15 to TRBJ2-7; D perhaps matches TRBD1 (6 bases). Germline V CDR1 and CDR2: LNHNV, YYDKDF (reference sequence). The CDR3 is 12 residues long. In nucleotides, the CDR3 is TGTGCCAGCAGCCCCGCAGGGGTCGAGCAGTACTTC. It yields the protein CASSPAGVEQYF.

As concerns this clonotype: In this CDR3 the conserved last residue, phenylalanine or tryptophan, is missing, so a read error is likely. The DNA is omitted, as the CDR3 cannot be located on it reliably, and the CDR3 follows TCRdb's listing. The V gene is TRBV9, the J gene TRBJ2-3; TRBD1, the table's D call, lacks a check against the DNA. CDR1 and CDR2 (germline): SGDLS, YYNGEE. The CDR3 extends over 13 residues, inclusive of both ends. The CDR3 loop is CASSEVGGLKETL.

In the case of this clonotype: Given the absence of the conserved phenylalanine or tryptophan at the CDR3 end, a read error is likely. This chain uses TRBV7-9 with TRBJ2-1; D tentatively reads TRBD1 or TRBD2 (6 bases each). Trimming left V 11 bases short and J 11 bases short, with 22 bases between. This CDR3 has 13 amino acids. Looked up from germline, CDR1 is SEHNR and CDR2 is FQNEAQ (reference sequence). CDR3 sequence: CAGRGARENQQFV. DNA of the CDR3: TGTGCCGGAAGGGGGGCTAGGGAGAATCAGCAGTTCGTC.

This chain links TRBV2 with TRBJ2-3; D remains unclear. V lost 8 bases to trimming and J lost 1 base, with 10 bases between them. The CDR3 has 13 residues. Per germline, CDR1 SNHLY and CDR2 FYNNEI. CDR3 amino acids: CASADDRTDTQYF. Here the CDR3 DNA reads TGTGCCAGCGCGGACGATCGCACAGATACGCAGTATTTT.

Of note for this clonotype: Since the CDR3 does not end with the conserved phenylalanine or tryptophan, this likely comes from a read error. The DNA is omitted, as the CDR3 cannot be located on it reliably, and the CDR3 follows TCRdb's listing. V is TRBV7-7 and J is TRBJ2-1; the table's D call TRBD1 went unverified against the DNA. The CDR3 has 13 residues if both end residues are counted. CDR1 is SSHAT, CDR2 FNYEAQ, per germline (reference sequence). The CDR3 region is CAVLGGGVTEYFL.

The V call is TRBV19, the J call TRBJ2-7, with a tentative D call TRBD1 (6 bases). Per germline, CDR1 LNHDA and CDR2 SQIVND (reference sequence). This CDR3 spans 16 amino acids. The CDR3, as DNA: TGTGCCAGTAGTGGGACAAGCAGGAGTTCCAATGAGCAGTTGTTCGTC. Its translation: CASSGTSRSSNEQLFV.

On this clonotype: A junction boundary mismatches the germline segment, possibly from a read error. CDR3 in DNA: TGTGCCAGCAGGGACGGGCTCACAGATGCGCAGAATTTT. This gives the protein CASRDGLTDAQNF. This chain joins TRBV2 and TRBJ1-2, with D hard to call. The CDR3 has 13 amino acids. Germline V CDR1 and CDR2: SNHLY, FYNNEI.

In its sample, this clonotype was seen a few times. The chain carries TRBV7-9 and TRBJ1-1; D is undetermined. From germline, CDR1 is SEHNR and CDR2 FQNEAQ (reference sequence). Trimming removed 5 bases from V and 14 bases from J, with 27 bases in between. The CDR3 extends over 15 amino acids. CDR3 residues: CASSDPSAHTDTQFF. The CDR3 DNA sequence: TGTGCCAGCAGCGATCCTAGCGCACACACAGATACGCAGTTCTTT.

Comment on this clonotype: No conserved phenylalanine or tryptophan is present at the end of the CDR3, so a read error is the likely explanation. The limits of the CDR3 on the DNA are not certain, so only TCRdb's listed CDR3 is given. The V call is TRBV9, the J call TRBJ2-4; TRBD1 is taken as the D call from the table, unchecked against the DNA. CDR1 is SGDLS, CDR2 YYNGEE, per germline. The CDR3 length is 12 residues, termini included. The CDR3 spells CASGVGGTRKYS.

The rearrangement links TRBV6-5 to TRBJ1-5; the D is unclear. This CDR3 region has 14 residues. The germline V and J ends were trimmed by 1 base and 3 bases, with 7 bases remaining between them. Germline V gene sequence: CDR1 MNHEY, CDR2 SVGAGI. The CDR3 loop is CASSYLGFNQPQHF. The CDR3 DNA sequence: TGTGCCAGCAGTTACTTGGGGTTCAATCAGCCCCAGCATTTT.

The V gene is TRBV11-3, the J gene TRBJ1-2; the D gene is possibly TRBD1 (5 bases). The CDR3 runs to 15 residues. Trimming left V 1 base short and J 0 bases short, with 9 bases between. Germline CDR1 SGHNT, CDR2 YENEEA. CDR3 residues: CASSLGLGANYGYTF. The CDR3 DNA reads TGTGCCAGCAGCTTAGGGCTAGGGGCTAACTATGGCTACACCTTC.